This T cell receptor (beta chain) is drawn from a study of OX40 agonist ivuxolimab in advanced cancers. On the study more broadly: Patients assigned to dose escalation were diagnosed with hepatocellular carcinoma, melanoma, renal cell or head and neck cancer.

Overall study findings and caveats: Antigen specificity remained undetermined for the expanded peripheral T cells.

This clone appeared once. Its specificity is unknown. Using immunoSEQ multiplex PCR, the repertoire was profiled, and TCRdb retains in-frame clones only, with some absent. The repertoire has about 96,000 clones, around 80% of them found once; the top ten carry under 6.5%. The specimen was CD4+ or CD8+ T cells sorted from blood, collected in a trial of the OX40 agonist ivuxolimab. The receptor was derived from an adult with an advanced solid tumor such as melanoma, head and neck, liver or kidney cancer.

CDR3 protein: CASSNRGGETQYF. DNA of the CDR3: TGTGCCAGTAGCAACAGGGGCGGAGAGACCCAGTACTTC. The chain couples TRBV19 to TRBJ2-5, with 7 bases identical to TRBD1. Germline CDR1 is LNHDA and CDR2 is SQIVND (reference sequence). V shed 6 bases and J 4 bases; nucleotides not matched to a gene: 5. This CDR3 spans 13 amino acids. Drawing the rest from reference TRBV19 and TRBJ2-5, the complete variable domain is DGGITQSPKYLFRKEGQNVTLSCEQNLNHDAMYWYRQDPGQGLRLIYYSQIVNDFQKGDIAEGYSVSREKKESFPLTVTSAQKNPTAFYLCASSNRGGETQYFGPGTRLLVL.